These 3 T cell receptor beta chains were all obtained from the same sample, sequenced in a study of glioma-infiltrating T cells after dendritic cell vaccination. The table came from immunoSEQ multiplex PCR; TCRdb's copy has only in-frame clones and leaves some out. Found here are some 100,000 clones, around 85% of them singletons; the top ten hold 2.5% to 3%. Here the sequenced sample was blood, taken before dendritic cell vaccination. The receptors stem from a human donor with glioblastoma.

V is TRBV7-9 and J is TRBJ2-7, with D perhaps matching TRBD1 (6 bases). CDR1 is SEHNR and CDR2 is FQNEAQ in the germline V gene (reference sequence). The CDR3 is 15 amino acids. The V end was cut by 4 bases, the J end by 2 bases, with 15 bases between. The DNA of the CDR3 is TGTGCCAGCAGCTATACAGGGAGTAAGCCCTACGAGCAGTACTTC. Translated, it gives CASSYTGSKPYEQYF.

The chain has TRBV7-9 and TRBJ2-5; D perhaps matches TRBD2 (6 bases). The V gene's germline CDR1 is SEHNR and CDR2 FQNEAQ (reference sequence). The CDR3 loop spans 14 amino acids. Trimming took 3 bases from V and 7 from J, leaving 15 bases between them. The chain's CDR3 is CASSFIASVGTQYF. Written as DNA, the CDR3 is TGTGCCAGCAGCTTTATCGCTAGCGTAGGGACCCAGTACTTC.

This rearrangement joins TRBV27 to TRBJ2-4; tentative D call: TRBD1 (6 bases). The V end lost 6 bases, the J end lost 0 bases, and 15 bases lay between the germline ends. Germline V gene sequence: CDR1 MNHEY, CDR2 SMNVEV (reference sequence). The CDR3 sequence is 16 residues long. CDR3 bases: TGTGCCAGCAGCTCCCGGACAGAACTAGCCAAAAACATTCAGTACTTC. This translates into CASSSRTELAKNIQYF.